A selection of T cell receptor beta chains follows, all from one sample in a study of blood T cell repertoires in COVID-19. Here immunoSEQ multiplex PCR was the method, and the copy in TCRdb shows in-frame clones only, minus some. The top ten hold around 4.7% of the sample, which has just under 80,000 clones, more than 80% seen once. The sample taken for sequencing was peripheral blood. These TCRs come from a woman aged 70-85 years with acute or convalescent COVID-19. Both conserved end residues are part of each CDR3. Each record gives: J gene, clone size, V gene, D gene, CDR3 DNA, CDR3 protein. A D gene is named only where the DNA matches it firmly. Size is stated for part of the rows, as once, few or many counts, or as a class when the clone is expanded.

J: TRBJ2-7
size: .
V: TRBV6-5
D: TRBD1
DNA: TGTGCCAGCAAGGCAGGGACAGCGATGTCCTACGAGCAGTACTTC
CDR3: CASKAGTAMSYEQYF

J: TRBJ1-5
size: .
V: TRBV6-5
D: TRBD1
DNA: TGTGCCAGCAGTCCTCAGGACAGGCATCAGCCCCAGCATTTT
CDR3: CASSPQDRHQPQHF

J: TRBJ1-2
size: .
V: TRBV7-9
D: .
DNA: TGTGCCAGCAGCCCGGATACCGGGGGGAGAGGAGGGTATGGCTACACCTTC
CDR3: CASSPDTGGRGGYGYTF

J: TRBJ1-2
size: .
V: TRBV6-5
D: TRBD1
DNA: TGTGCCAGCGAGGGGGCGGTTAACTATGGCTACACCTTC
CDR3: CASEGAVNYGYTF

J: TRBJ2-1
size: once
V: TRBV18
D: TRBD1
DNA: TGTGCCAGCTCACCCGGGACAGGGGAATACAATGAGCAGTTCTTC
CDR3: CASSPGTGEYNEQFF

J: TRBJ1-1
size: .
V: TRBV4-1
D: TRBD1
DNA: TGCGCCAGCAGCCCATGGGACAGGGGGCGAACTGAAGCTTTCTTT
CDR3: CASSPWDRGRTEAFF

J: TRBJ2-7
size: .
V: TRBV29-1
D: TRBD1
DNA: TGCAGCGTTCCACGGACAGGGGGCGAGCAGTACTTC
CDR3: CSVPRTGGEQYF

J: TRBJ2-1
size: .
V: TRBV5-4
D: TRBD2
DNA: TGTGCCAGCAGCTCAGAGGGACTAGCTTACAATGAGCAGTTCTTC
CDR3: CASSSEGLAYNEQFF

J: TRBJ1-1
size: .
V: TRBV29-1
D: .
DNA: TGCAGCGTTGACTCAGGGGCGGGCACTGAAGCTTTCTTT
CDR3: CSVDSGAGTEAFF

J: TRBJ1-1
size: .
V: TRBV10-3
D: TRBD1
DNA: TGTGCCACGCACCCGACAGGGGACACTGAAGCTTTCTTT
CDR3: CATHPTGDTEAFF

J: TRBJ1-1
size: few
V: TRBV19
D: .
DNA: TGTGCCAGTAGGGGCTTGGGGAACACTGAAGCTTTCTTT
CDR3: CASRGLGNTEAFF

J: TRBJ2-1
size: .
V: TRBV19
D: TRBD2
DNA: TGTGCCAGCTCCCGGCGGGGGGTCTACAATGAGCAGTTCTTC
CDR3: CASSRRGVYNEQFF

J: TRBJ2-4
size: .
V: TRBV11-3
D: .
DNA: TGTGCCAGCAGCTTAGGCCAACGGAACATTCAGTACTTC
CDR3: CASSLGQRNIQYF

J: TRBJ2-5
size: few
V: TRBV9
D: .
DNA: TGTGCCAGCAGCTCCCGTGGACTGTCAAACCAAGAGACCCAGTACTTC
CDR3: CASSSRGLSNQETQYF

J: TRBJ1-2
size: .
V: TRBV29-1
D: TRBD1
DNA: TGCAGCGTTGAAGGGAGGGGGCCCACTAACTATGGCTACACCTTC
CDR3: CSVEGRGPTNYGYTF

J: TRBJ2-7
size: .
V: TRBV19
D: TRBD1
DNA: TGTGCCAGTAGTATCGGGACAGGGGAAGGGAACTACGAGCAGTACTTC
CDR3: CASSIGTGEGNYEQYF

J: TRBJ1-4
size: .
V: TRBV2
D: TRBD1
DNA: TGTGCCAGCAGAAACAGGGGTGGGAATGAAAAACTGTTTTTT
CDR3: CASRNRGGNEKLFF

J: TRBJ2-1
size: .
V: TRBV5-1
D: TRBD1
DNA: TGCGCCAGCCACACGGGACAGGGATACAATGAGCAGTTCTTC
CDR3: CASHTGQGYNEQFF

J: TRBJ1-1
size: once
V: TRBV18
D: TRBD1
DNA: TGTGCCAGCTCACCCCTACACCGGGACAGGGATGGTGCCACTGAAGCTTTCTTT
CDR3: CASSPLHRDRDGATEAFF

J: TRBJ1-1
size: .
V: TRBV3-1/TRBV3-2
D: .
DNA: TGTGCCAGCAGCCAACGGGGGGGAACTGAAGCTTTCTTT
CDR3: CASSQRGGTEAFF

J: TRBJ2-1
size: .
V: TRBV2
D: .
DNA: TGTGCCAGCAGTGATAGCGGAGAGCAGTTCTTC
CDR3: CASSDSGEQFF

J: TRBJ1-2
size: .
V: TRBV4-1
D: .
DNA: TGCGCCAGCAGCCATGCGGGGGGCGGCTACACCTTC
CDR3: CASSHAGGGYTF

J: TRBJ1-1
size: .
V: TRBV7-3
D: .
DNA: TGTGCCAGCAGCTGGGGGGACGGGCGGAACACTGAAGCTTTCTTT
CDR3: CASSWGDGRNTEAFF

J: TRBJ1-1
size: .
V: TRBV6-5
D: TRBD1
DNA: TGTGCCAGCAGTACCCGGGACAGGGGTATGACTGAAGCTTTCTTT
CDR3: CASSTRDRGMTEAFF

J: TRBJ2-1
size: .
V: TRBV6-6
D: TRBD2
DNA: TGTGCCAGCAGTCTCGAGGGACGGCCAGGGAGGGGCAATGAGCAGTTCTTC
CDR3: CASSLEGRPGRGNEQFF

J: TRBJ2-2
size: .
V: TRBV3-1/TRBV3-2
D: TRBD2
DNA: TGTGCCAGCAGCCAAGTGCTAGCGGCAAAAGACACCGGGGAGCTGTTTTTT
CDR3: CASSQVLAAKDTGELFF

J: TRBJ1-5
size: .
V: TRBV10-3
D: .
DNA: TGTGCCATCAGTGAGACCGGTTCGTCCCAGCATTTT
CDR3: CAISETGSSQHF

J: TRBJ1-2
size: .
V: TRBV15
D: TRBD1
DNA: TGTGCCACCAGCAGACCCATCGACAGGGGCGAAGGCTACACCTTC
CDR3: CATSRPIDRGEGYTF

J: TRBJ2-7
size: .
V: TRBV5-8
D: .
DNA: TGTGCCAGCAGCTTGGTTCACAGGGTGGGGCACGAGCAGTACTTC
CDR3: CASSLVHRVGHEQYF

J: TRBJ2-2
size: few
V: TRBV24-1
D: .
DNA: TGTGCCACCAGTGATTTGAGAGCCGGGGAGCTGTTTTTT
CDR3: CATSDLRAGELFF

J: TRBJ2-1
size: .
V: TRBV4-2
D: .
DNA: TGTGCCAGCAGCCAAGACGGGCGGGGGCGACCGAGGGAGCAGTTCTTC
CDR3: CASSQDGRGRPREQFF

J: TRBJ1-6
size: .
V: TRBV5-5
D: .
DNA: TGTGCCAGCAGCTTGAGGCAGCGTAATTCACCCCTCCACTTT
CDR3: CASSLRQRNSPLHF

J: TRBJ1-1
size: .
V: TRBV5-1
D: .
DNA: TGCGCCAGCAGCTACGGGGGGCGTACTGAAGCTTTCTTT
CDR3: CASSYGGRTEAFF

J: TRBJ1-5
size: .
V: TRBV5-1
D: TRBD1
DNA: TGCGCCAGCAGCTTCTCCGGGACAGGGGATCAGCCCCAGCATTTT
CDR3: CASSFSGTGDQPQHF